The entry below gives a single T cell receptor beta chain sequence along with its context. This specimen comes from a study of blood T cell repertoires in COVID-19. Study-wide background: The origin of the acute and convalescent COVID-19 samples was the United States, Italy and Spain.

The table came from immunoSEQ multiplex PCR; TCRdb's copy has only in-frame clones and leaves some out. The sample holds about 160,000 clones, over 70% seen once. Germline lookup yields CDR1 SGHKS and CDR2 YYEKEE (reference sequence). The CDR3 consists of 16 residues. V shed 3 bases and J 5 bases; nucleotides not matched to a gene: 11. The rearrangement joins TRBV5-5 to TRBJ1-2, with 9 bases fitting TRBD1. The source is a middle-aged woman with acute COVID-19. The material sequenced was PBMCs or T cells enriched from blood (not recorded which). The CDR3 region has the DNA TGTGCCAGCAGCTCAACAGCCGGGACAGGGATATATGGCTACACCTTC. The encoded protein is CASSSTAGTGIYGYTF.